This record concerns one T cell receptor delta chain sequence. With a far larger clone one base away, a read error is the likely cause. This sample includes further DNA sequences coding for the same CDR3. Trimming pared 3 bases from V and 0 bases from J, leaving 32 bases between. The CDR3 extends over 24 amino acids. CDR1 is GEAIGNYY, CDR2 EKD, per germline. The data are from a study of γδ T cells in repeated Plasmodium falciparum infection. Gammadelta T cells were flow-sorted from PBMC into Vgamma9/Vdelta2+ and Vdelta2-negative populations for bulk analysis. TCRdb called clones anew from the multiplex PCR reads with CATT. The sample shows roughly 90,000 delta-chain clones, approximately 1% of them seen only once.

The source of this sequence is a pool of human donors (malaria-infected and uninfected, not separated). The chain employs TRDV2 and TRDJ3, with D possibly called TRDD2 or TRDD3 (5 bases each). In the absence of a J gene in TCRdb, the DNA was matched to germline to assign it here. Material for sequencing was gamma-delta T cells from blood. CDR3 loop: CACDPVNPSSFHGETSWDTRQMFF. The CDR3 DNA is TGTGCCTGTGACCCGGTCAATCCTTCATCTTTTCACGGGGAGACCTCCTGGGACACCCGACAGATGTTTTTC.